The T cell receptor (beta chain) under discussion was sequenced for a study of OX40 agonist ivuxolimab in advanced cancers. Regarding the study as a whole: It was also the case that some nonresponders had low normalized T-cell clonal expansion. Expanded clones were, on average, more numerous in CD8+ T cells than in CD4+.

This clone was detected only a few times. The antigen remains unidentified. This CDR3 is 16 amino acids long. The V gene's germline CDR1 is SGDLS and CDR2 YYNGEE. With 4 bases removed from V and 0 bases from J, the gap between germline ends came to 14 bases. Data came from immunoSEQ multiplex PCR; TCRdb stores just in-frame clones and leaves some out. In the table there are 28,000 or so clones, around 85% of which are singletons. The receptor was isolated from an adult with an advanced solid tumor such as melanoma, head and neck, liver or kidney cancer. Sample: CD4+ or CD8+ T cells sorted from blood, taken in a trial of the OX40 agonist ivuxolimab. This chain uses TRBV9 with TRBJ2-4; weak D call: TRBD1 (6 bases). CDR3 loop: CASSLDTGLAKNIQYF. CDR3 DNA sequence: TGTGCCAGCAGCCTCGATACAGGGTTAGCCAAAAACATTCAGTACTTC.